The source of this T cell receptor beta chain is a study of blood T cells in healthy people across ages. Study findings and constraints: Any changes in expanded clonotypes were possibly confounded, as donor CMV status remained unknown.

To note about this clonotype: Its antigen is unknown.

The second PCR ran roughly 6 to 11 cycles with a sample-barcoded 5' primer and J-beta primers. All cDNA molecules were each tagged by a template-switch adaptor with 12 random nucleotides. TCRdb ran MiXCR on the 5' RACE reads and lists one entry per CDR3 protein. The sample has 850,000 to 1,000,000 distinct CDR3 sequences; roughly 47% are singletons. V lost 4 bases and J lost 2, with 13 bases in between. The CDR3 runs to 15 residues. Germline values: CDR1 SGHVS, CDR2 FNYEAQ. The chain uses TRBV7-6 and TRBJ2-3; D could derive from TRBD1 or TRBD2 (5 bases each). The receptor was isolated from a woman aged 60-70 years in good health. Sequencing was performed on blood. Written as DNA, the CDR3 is TGTGCCAGCAGCTCTGTGGGGGTTCACACAGATACGCAGTATTTT. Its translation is CASSSVGVHTDTQYF.